The sample holds one count of the clone carrying this T cell receptor beta chain. What it binds is not known. This sample was taken from a study of tumor-infiltrating lymphocytes in primary liver carcinoma. Study as a whole: Donors had hepatocellular carcinoma or combined HCC and intrahepatic cholangiocarcinoma. Points from the study as a whole: Tumor-adjacent and tumor-blood pairs shared a smaller degree of overlap than tumor region pairs. The study found a significantly higher top-250-clone fraction in tumors than in blood (p = 0.039).

From approximately 450 ng total RNA, TCR beta cDNA was generated with a primer in the constant region. For TCR beta, libraries were produced by three nested multiplex PCR rounds using slightly modified ARM-PCR. TCRdb redid the calling of the multiplex PCR reads with MiXCR, one entry per CDR3 protein. This table has roughly 86,000 distinct CDR3 sequences, roughly 70% appearing once. Unsorted bulk tissue, roughly 19-33 mg of it, served as the source for co-extraction of RNA and DNA. The source of this sequence is a man aged 40-50 years with primary liver carcinoma and hepatitis B virus infection. The sample comprised tumor-adjacent normal liver tissue.

The CDR3 loop is CASSSAGPSGNTF. The CDR3 nucleotides read TGTGCCAGCAGTAGCGCGGGGCCTTCGGGCAACACCTTC. This chain joins TRBV11-2 and TRBJ1-2; D is possibly TRBD1 (5 bases). Germline V lookup: CDR1 SGHAT, CDR2 FQNNGV. V was pared by 6 bases and J by 12 bases, with 20 bases between. The CDR3 consists of 13 residues. The variable domain in full, with the rest retrieved from reference TRBV11-2 and TRBJ1-2, is EAGVAQSPRYKIIEKRQSVAFWCNPISGHATLYWYQQILGQGPKLLIQFQNNGVVDDSQLPKDRFSAERLKGVDSTLKIQPAKLEDSAVYLCASSSAGPSGNTFGSGTRLTVV.